Reported below is one T cell receptor (beta chain). Under the authors' procedure: Amplifying reference gene primers gave estimates of nucleated cell counts. Profiled with immunoSEQ multiplex PCR; TCRdb holds only in-frame clones, not every one. V and J calls and clone size are copied from that table; D and trimming were computed from the DNA. The sample contains about 360,000 clones, about 88% of which appear only once. The CDR3 is made up of 13 amino acids. The V end lost 2 bases, the J end lost 7 bases, and 9 bases lay between the germline ends. The V gene's germline CDR1 is SGHTA and CDR2 FQGNSA. This sample is drawn from a study of blood T cell repertoires in COVID-19. Study details: T cells, B-cell-depleted T cells, or PBMCs provided the cDNA or gDNA that served as material.

Patients at the Seattle site were enrolled during active infection and followed longitudinally. This receptor was taken from a woman aged 60-70 years with COVID-19, enrolled during active disease. Source material: peripheral blood. The chain couples TRBV7-2 to TRBJ2-1, with D uncertain. The CDR3 is CASSLTFWNEQFF. The DNA for the CDR3 is TGTGCCAGCAGCTTAACATTTTGGAATGAGCAGTTCTTC.